These T cell receptor beta chains were read from a single sample in a study of response to subunit inactivated influenza vaccine. TCRdb used MiXCR to reprocess the RT-PCR reads, holding one entry per CDR3 protein. This sample has around 570,000 distinct CDR3 sequences; roughly 12% occur once, and the top ten carry 11%. These records were also assigned to another study, of T cells expressing NK-cell markers.

The material sequenced was PBMCs from blood, taken on the day of vaccination. Receptors were obtained from a man aged 45-65 years who received an inactivated influenza vaccine. Both conserved end residues are part of each CDR3. D genes are given only for firm matches. The size entry is marked missing in some rows and otherwise reads once, few, many or a size class.

d_gene	v_gene	len	abundance	j_gene	CDR3nt	CDR3aa
NA	TRBV9	11	NA	TRBJ2-1	TGTGCCAGCAGCGCCGTTGATGAGCAGTTCTTC	CASSAVDEQFF
NA	TRBV2	12	NA	TRBJ1-6	TGTGCCAGCAGTGGCCCGGATTCACCCCTCCACTTT	CASSGPDSPLHF
NA	TRBV24-1	20	NA	TRBJ2-1	TGTGCCACCAGTGATTCTCCAAAAGGGGGGGCAGGGGGCTCCTACAATGAGCAGTTCTTC	CATSDSPKGGAGGSYNEQFF
NA	TRBV7-8	14	NA	TRBJ2-1	TGTGCCAGCAGCATAAGGACAGAATACAATGAGCAGTTCTTC	CASSIRTEYNEQFF
NA	TRBV9	13	few	TRBJ2-7	TGTGCCAGCAGCGCGTCTCAGGGGATCGAGCAGTACTTC	CASSASQGIEQYF
NA	TRBV15	16	few	TRBJ2-4	TGTGCCACCAGCAGGCTGCAGATACAGGCCAAAAACATTCAGTACTTC	CATSRLQIQAKNIQYF
TRBD2	TRBV2	13	few	TRBJ2-1	TGTGCCAGCCAAGAATTCCAGACTAGCGGGGACTTCTTC	CASQEFQTSGDFF
NA	TRBV12-3/TRBV12-4	15	NA	TRBJ1-2	TGTGCCAGCAGTTTAGCGCGGGTGCCCAAAGGGGGCTACACCTTC	CASSLARVPKGGYTF
NA	TRBV29-1	12	few	TRBJ1-3	TGCAGCGTTACAGGCTCTGGAAACACCATATATTTT	CSVTGSGNTIYF
NA	TRBV7-2	15	NA	TRBJ2-1	TGTGCCAGCAGCTTGACTAGGTCGGGGTACAATGAGCAGTTCTTC	CASSLTRSGYNEQFF
TRBD2	TRBV9	17	few	TRBJ2-3	TGTGCCAGCAGCGTAGGTACGGGAGGCGGTTTCACAGATACGCAGTATTTT	CASSVGTGGGFTDTQYF
NA	TRBV5-1	14	few	TRBJ2-7	TGCGCCAGCAGCCTCCGGGACACCAACTACGAGCAGTACTTC	CASSLRDTNYEQYF
NA	TRBV27	16	few	TRBJ2-3	TGTGCCAGCAGTTTGCTGGGGATTGATGGCACAGATACGCAGTATTTT	CASSLLGIDGTDTQYF
NA	TRBV5-6	15	few	TRBJ1-1	TGTGCCAGCAGCCCAGGGACGAGCATCAACACTGAAGCTTTCTTT	CASSPGTSINTEAFF
TRBD1	TRBV20-1	16	few	TRBJ2-7	TGCAGTGCGGTTGACAGGGGCCCTAGGAGCTCCTACGAGCAGTACTTC	CSAVDRGPRSSYEQYF
TRBD2	TRBV7-2	16	NA	TRBJ2-1	TGTGCCAGCAGCTTAGGGACTAGCGGGAGGGTAATCGAGCAGTTCTTC	CASSLGTSGRVIEQFF
NA	TRBV12-3/TRBV12-4	17	NA	TRBJ1-5	TGTGCCAGCAGCTCCCCACTCCACAGGTTTAGCAATCAGCCCCAGCATTTT	CASSSPLHRFSNQPQHF
NA	TRBV12-3/TRBV12-4	15	few	TRBJ2-2	TGTGCCAGCAGGGGGGCAGGAAGGTCCACCGGGGAGCTGTTTTTT	CASRGAGRSTGELFF
TRBD2	TRBV7-3	18	NA	TRBJ2-2	TGTGCCAGCAGCTCTCCGGGACTAGCGGGAGTTCGTACCGGGGAGCTGTTTTTT	CASSSPGLAGVRTGELFF
NA	TRBV7-6	14	NA	TRBJ2-7	TGTGCCAGCAGCTTAGGGGATCCTAGCTACGAGCAGTACTTC	CASSLGDPSYEQYF
NA	TRBV12-3/TRBV12-4	13	few	TRBJ2-3	TGTGCCAGCAGTTTAGCGTATAAAGATACGCAGTATTTT	CASSLAYKDTQYF
NA	TRBV29-1	13	few	TRBJ1-4	TGCAGCGTTGAACGGCAGGTCGGGGAAAAACTGTTTTTT	CSVERQVGEKLFF
TRBD1	TRBV2	15	few	TRBJ2-2	TGTGCCAGCAGGAATCAACAGGGGGCCGCCGGGGAGCTGTTTTTT	CASRNQQGAAGELFF
NA	TRBV11-2	15	few	TRBJ2-5	TGTGCCAGCAGCTCCACAGGGAGTAGTAGGGAGACCCAGTACTTC	CASSSTGSSRETQYF
NA	TRBV10-3	13	NA	TRBJ2-7	TGTGCCATCACTGGGACCCCGTCCGGCGAGCAGTACTTC	CAITGTPSGEQYF
NA	TRBV4-2	17	few	TRBJ2-3	TGTGCCAGCAGCCAAGATGTACTGGTCGTCTACACAGATACGCAGTATTTT	CASSQDVLVVYTDTQYF
TRBD2	TRBV20-1	13	NA	TRBJ2-7	TGCAGTGCTAGGGCTAGCGGGGTCCCCGAGCAGTACTTC	CSARASGVPEQYF
TRBD1	TRBV12-3/TRBV12-4	15	few	TRBJ2-2	TGTGCCAGCAGGGGACAGGGGGGGGGGACCGGGGAGCTGTTTTTT	CASRGQGGGTGELFF
TRBD2	TRBV5-1	16	NA	TRBJ2-3	TGCGCCAGCAGCGGCGGGACTAGCGGGGGAGTAGATACGCAGTATTTT	CASSGGTSGGVDTQYF
NA	TRBV19	16	NA	TRBJ2-1	TGTGCCAGTAGTATAGTAGGGAAGAGCTCCTACAATGAGCAGTTCTTC	CASSIVGKSSYNEQFF
NA	TRBV29-1	11	few	TRBJ1-2	TGCAGCGTTGGGGCAGACTATGGCTACACCTTC	CSVGADYGYTF
TRBD1	TRBV18	15	NA	TRBJ2-3	TGTGCCAGCTCACCACGGACAGGAGTCACAGATACGCAGTATTTT	CASSPRTGVTDTQYF
TRBD1	TRBV15	14	many	TRBJ2-7	TGTGCCACCAGCTTCGCGACAGGGGCATACGAGCAGTACTTC	CATSFATGAYEQYF
TRBD1	TRBV6-1	15	many	TRBJ2-3	TGTGCCAGCAGCCCCGGGACAGGGTTTACAGATACGCAGTATTTT	CASSPGTGFTDTQYF
TRBD2	TRBV6-5	15	few	TRBJ2-1	TGTGCCAGCAGTTACTCGACGGCCCTGGGGGGGGAGCAGTTCTTC	CASSYSTALGGEQFF
TRBD2	TRBV12-3/TRBV12-4	13	many	TRBJ2-5	TGTGCCAGCAGCTCTAGCGGGGTAGAGACCCAGTACTTC	CASSSSGVETQYF
NA	TRBV12-3/TRBV12-4	14	many	TRBJ1-2	TGTGCCAGCAGTTTAGGAGGGGTCAACTATGGCTACACCTTC	CASSLGGVNYGYTF
NA	TRBV30	13	few	TRBJ2-7	TGTGCCTGGAGTGCCGGAGCCTCCTACGAGCAGTACTTC	CAWSAGASYEQYF
NA	TRBV12-3/TRBV12-4	12	NA	TRBJ1-5	TGTGCCAGCAGTTTAAGCACAGCAAAGCAGCATTTT	CASSLSTAKQHF
NA	TRBV2	13	NA	TRBJ1-1	TGTGCCAGCAATCGGGGTGAGGGAGCTGAAGCTTTCTTT	CASNRGEGAEAFF
TRBD2	TRBV5-1	15	NA	TRBJ2-1	TGCGCCAGCAGCTTTGATAGCGGGAGGGCCAACCAGCAGTTCTTC	CASSFDSGRANQQFF
NA	TRBV6-1	14	many	TRBJ2-5	TGTGCCAGCAGTGAAGGGTGGGTCGGGGAGACCCAGTACTTC	CASSEGWVGETQYF
NA	TRBV5-5	13	many	TRBJ2-7	TGTGCCAGCAGCTTGGGGACAGACTACGAGCAGTACTTC	CASSLGTDYEQYF
TRBD1	TRBV6-1	16	NA	TRBJ2-2	TGTGCCAGCAGCCCCTGGCAGGGGGCAGGCACCGGGGAGCTGTTTTTT	CASSPWQGAGTGELFF
TRBD1	TRBV18	16	NA	TRBJ1-4	TGTGCCAGCTCACCCTTCGGACAGGGCGGGGAGGAAAAACTGTTTTTT	CASSPFGQGGEEKLFF
NA	TRBV6-5	15	once	TRBJ2-7	TGTGCCAGCGTTTACTACCGGGATTTCGACTACGAGCAGTACTTC	CASVYYRDFDYEQYF
NA	TRBV5-1	15	many	TRBJ2-5	TGCGCCAGCAGCTCAATTCTCGGGCTCCAAGAGACCCAGTACTTC	CASSSILGLQETQYF
NA	TRBV2	15	few	TRBJ1-5	TGTGCCAGCAGTGAAACCAGTGTTAGCAATCAGCCCCAGCATTTT	CASSETSVSNQPQHF
NA	TRBV20-1	12	NA	TRBJ2-3	TGCAGTGCTAGTCTCCTCACAGATACGCAGTATTTT	CSASLLTDTQYF
NA	TRBV12-3/TRBV12-4	13	NA	TRBJ2-1	TGTGCCAGCAGAACCGGGACTGCCAATGAGCAGTTCTTC	CASRTGTANEQFF
NA	TRBV12-3/TRBV12-4	14	few	TRBJ2-5	TGTGCCAGCAGTTTTGTCGGGGCAGAGGCGACCCAGTACTTC	CASSFVGAEATQYF
NA	TRBV15	13	few	TRBJ2-5	TGTGCCACCAGCAGAGACACCGAGGAGACCCAGTACTTC	CATSRDTEETQYF